Below, 30 T cell receptor beta chains from the same sample are listed, as sequenced in a study of neurological immune-mediated disorders. As for time point: longitudinal time-point 2. TCRdb called the 5' RACE reads again in MiXCR, with one record for every CDR3 protein. The sample has about 80,000 distinct CDR3 sequences, 5% to 6% seen once. Material for sequencing was PBMCs. The receptors stem from a woman aged 55-70 years with multiple sclerosis.

The chain employs TRBV7-9 and TRBJ2-7; possibly TRBD2 for D (6 bases). The CDR3 length is 16 residues. V lost 3 bases and J 1 base, leaving 16 bases between the germline ends. CDR1 SEHNR and CDR2 FQNEAQ come from the germline V gene (reference sequence). The CDR3 region is CASSFAGRAGSYEQYF. The CDR3 DNA reads as TGTGCCAGCAGCTTCGCGGGGCGGGCTGGGTCCTACGAGCAGTACTTC.

This clonotype was picked up many times. The chain recombines TRBV5-1 with TRBJ1-4, with D hard to call. Germline assignment: CDR1 SGHRS and CDR2 YFSETQ. With 4 bases removed from V and 0 bases from J, the gap between germline ends came to 13 bases. CDR3 length equals 16 residues. The CDR3 DNA follows: TGCGCCAGCAGCCATGCCCTACCGGCAACTAATGAAAAACTGTTTTTT. This sequence encodes CASSHALPATNEKLFF.

The sample holds many counts of this clonotype. This chain connects TRBV20-1 to TRBJ2-1, with TRBD2 matching over 8 bases. Trimming cost V 0 bases and J 4 bases; bases outside gene matches: 2. CDR3 length equals 14 residues. The germline CDR1 and CDR2 sequences are DFQATT and SNEGSKA (reference sequence). This chain's CDR3 is CSARELAAYNEQFF. The CDR3 DNA reads TGCAGTGCTAGAGAACTAGCGGCTTACAATGAGCAGTTCTTC.

The sample holds many counts of this clonotype. The chain joins TRBV5-1 to TRBJ2-1; perhaps TRBD1 as D (6 bases). V lost 4 bases and J 4 bases, leaving 12 bases between the germline ends. CDR1 is SGHRS, CDR2 YFSETQ, per germline. This CDR3 has 14 amino acids. In DNA, the CDR3 is TGCGCCAGCAGCCCCGGACAGAATTACAATGAGCAGTTCTTC. Protein product: CASSPGQNYNEQFF. Based on the CDR3 plus reference TRBV5-1 and TRBJ2-1, the full variable domain is KAGVTQTPRYLIKTRGQQVTLSCSPISGHRSVSWYQQTPGQGLQFLFEYFSETQRNKGNFPGRFSGRQFSNSRSEMNVSTLELGDSALYLCASSPGQNYNEQFFGPGTRLTVL.

This clonotype occurred many times. This chain uses TRBV20-1 with TRBJ2-7; TRBD1 matches at 9 bases. This CDR3 contains 15 residues. Germline assignment: CDR1 DFQATT and CDR2 SNEGSKA (reference sequence). Trimming removed 0 bases from V and 5 bases from J; junction bases left unmatched: 8. CDR3 DNA: TGCAGTGCTAGAGACCCGGGACAGGGAGGCCACGAGCAGTACTTC. It codes for CSARDPGQGGHEQYF.

The sample holds many counts of this clonotype. The chain employs TRBV12-3 or TRBV12-4 and TRBJ1-6, with TRBD1 as a possible D gene (5 bases). The V end was cut by 6 bases, the J end by 10 bases, with 22 bases between. This CDR3 has 16 amino acids. The CDR3 coding sequence is TGTGCCAGCAGGGGCGGGCAGGGTCTTAAGTTCTCACCCCTCCACTTT. Protein product: CASRGGQGLKFSPLHF.

There are many counts of this clonotype. The chain recombines TRBV10-3 with TRBJ2-1, with 8 positions matching TRBD2. Germline V gene data show CDR1 as ENHRY and CDR2 as SYGVKD. The CDR3 is made up of 16 amino acids. V lost 3 bases to trimming and J lost 0 bases; unmatched junction nucleotides: 4. The CDR3 loop is CAISDQSGGSYNEQFF. CDR3 in DNA: TGTGCCATCAGTGATCAAAGCGGGGGCTCCTACAATGAGCAGTTCTTC.

This clonotype was picked up many times. V and J are TRBV7-9 and TRBJ1-4, with unresolved D. The V gene lost 2 bases and the J gene lost 8 bases, with 18 bases spanning the gap. Germline lookup yields CDR1 SEHNR and CDR2 FQNEAQ (reference sequence). The CDR3 totals 16 residues. CDR3 nucleotide sequence: TGTGCCAGCAGCTTACCCTTGACGTTGGATTCGGAAAAACTGTTTTTT. Translated: CASSLPLTLDSEKLFF. The variable domain in full, with the rest retrieved from reference TRBV7-9 and TRBJ1-4, is DTGVSQNPRHKITKRGQNVTFRCDPISEHNRLYWYRQTLGQGPEFLTYFQNEAQLEKSRLLSDRFSAERPKGSFSTLEIQRTEQGDSAMYLCASSLPLTLDSEKLFFGSGTQLSVL.

The genes are TRBV7-6 and TRBJ2-7, with 14 bases lining up with TRBD2. Germline V lookup: CDR1 SGHVS, CDR2 FNYEAQ. The CDR3 totals 17 residues. V trimming: 5 bases; J trimming: 0 bases; junction bases outside the gene matches: 6. For the CDR3, the DNA is TGTGCCAGCAGCCGGACTAGCGGGGGGCGCAACTCCTACGAGCAGTACTTC. This translates into CASSRTSGGRNSYEQYF.

Many counts were recorded for this clonotype. V usage is TRBV20-1 and J usage is TRBJ2-5; D is unclear. The CDR3 covers 13 residues. The germline V and J ends were trimmed by 3 bases and 5 bases, with 13 bases remaining between them. From germline, CDR1 is DFQATT and CDR2 SNEGSKA (reference sequence). The CDR3 loop is CSASRVARETQYF. CDR3 DNA sequence: TGCAGTGCTAGTCGGGTGGCACGTGAGACCCAGTACTTC.

This clonotype has ten or more counts. The J gene is TRBJ1-1, the V gene TRBV18; D uncertain. The CDR3 totals 13 residues. V was shortened by 5 bases and J by 0 bases, with 7 bases between the two germline ends. Germline CDR1 and CDR2: KGHSH and LQKENI. CDR3 DNA: TGTGCCAGCTCATGGTTGTTGAACACTGAAGCTTTCTTT. It specifies CASSWLLNTEAFF.

This chain links TRBV5-1 with TRBJ1-6; D not resolved. There are 10 residues in the CDR3. Germline CDR1 is SGHRS and CDR2 is YFSETQ. V shed 4 bases and J shed 12 bases, with 5 bases lying between them. As DNA, the CDR3 is TGCGCCAGCAGCCGGGGACCCCTCCACTTT. It specifies CASSRGPLHF.

Many counts were recorded for this clonotype. CDR3 in DNA: TGCGCCAGCAAACCGGGACTAACGACCTACGAGCAGTACTTC. Its translation: CASKPGLTTYEQYF. V gene TRBV5-1 combines with J gene TRBJ2-7; 7 bases align to TRBD2. The junction had 8 bases not matched to a gene; V was cut back by 6 bases and J by 2 bases. Germline lookup yields CDR1 SGHRS and CDR2 YFSETQ. The CDR3 runs 14 residues.

The J gene is TRBJ1-6, the V gene TRBV3-1, with 10 nucleotides matching TRBD1. CDR3 length: 14 residues. Germline CDR1 is LGHDT and CDR2 is YNNKEL (reference sequence). J gave up 9 bases and V 4 bases, and 3 bases lay outside the gene matches. Here the CDR3 reads CASSLGQGSSPLHF. CDR3 sequence (DNA): TGTGCCAGCAGCCTGGGACAGGGGAGTTCACCCCTCCACTTT.

This clonotype has a count of ten or more. The chain is built from TRBV15 and TRBJ2-3; D gene unclear. V dropped 0 bases and J dropped 4 bases, with 14 bases sitting between them. Germline CDR1 and CDR2: LNHNV and YYDKDF (reference sequence). The CDR3 contains 16 residues. In DNA, the CDR3 is TGTGCCACCAGCAGAGATGGTGGGTTATTGGCAGATACGCAGTATTTT. Translating it yields CATSRDGGLLADTQYF.

This clonotype was seen a few times. A clone one base away is much larger, so this may be a read error. This chain connects TRBV30 to TRBJ2-7, with D uncertain. The CDR3 sequence is 11 residues long. The germline V and J ends were trimmed by 0 bases and 6 bases, with 6 bases remaining between them. Germline V CDR1 and CDR2: GTSNPN, SVGIG (reference sequence). The DNA for the CDR3 is TGTGCCTGGAGTGTACTGCGCGAGCAGTACTTC. Encoded protein: CAWSVLREQYF.

This clonotype was observed many times. V is TRBV20-1 and J is TRBJ1-5; D is uncertain. V was shortened by 0 bases and J by 4 bases, with 7 bases between the two germline ends. The CDR3 sequence is 13 residues long. CDR1 and CDR2 (germline): DFQATT, SNEGSKA (reference sequence). DNA for the CDR3: TGCAGTGCTAGAGAGGGAGGGAATCAGCCCCAGCATTTT. Translating it yields CSAREGGNQPQHF.

In its sample, this clonotype was seen many times. The chain couples TRBV7-6 to TRBJ1-1; TRBD1 is a possible D gene (5 bases). This CDR3 comprises 14 residues. Looked up from germline, CDR1 is SGHVS and CDR2 is FNYEAQ. V gave up 6 bases and J gave up 7 bases, with 18 bases separating them. This CDR3 reads CASRSGRDGREAFF. CDR3 coding DNA: TGTGCCAGCAGGTCAGGCCGGGACGGCCGTGAAGCTTTCTTT.

This clonotype was seen many times. V is TRBV2 and J is TRBJ1-1; TRBD1 matches 7 bases. V shed 4 bases and J 6 bases; nucleotides not matched to a gene: 5. CDR1 SNHLY and CDR2 FYNNEI come from the germline V gene. CDR3 length equals 13 residues. In DNA, the CDR3 is TGTGCCAGCAGTGGGCAGGGGGTGGCTGAAGCTTTCTTT. Its protein is CASSGQGVAEAFF.

The table lists this clonotype with many counts. The chain couples TRBV5-1 to TRBJ2-1; D is uncertain. Germline V lookup: CDR1 SGHRS, CDR2 YFSETQ. This CDR3 is built from 17 residues. Trimming left V 0 bases short and J 0 bases short, with 13 bases between. CDR3 protein: CASSLAVGLSSYNEQFF. CDR3 DNA sequence: TGCGCCAGCAGCTTGGCCGTAGGTCTTAGCTCCTACAATGAGCAGTTCTTC.

This clonotype occurred many times. The chain has TRBV6-2 or TRBV6-3 and TRBJ1-1; perhaps TRBD1 as D (6 bases). Trimming took off 2 bases at V and 1 base at J, with 8 bases between the two ends. Looked up from germline, CDR1 is MNHEY and CDR2 is SVGEGT. There are 14 residues in the CDR3. DNA for the CDR3: TGTGCCAGCAGTTACGGGGGCCCGAACACTGAAGCTTTCTTT. Encoded protein: CASSYGGPNTEAFF.

This clonotype was detected many times. V is TRBV20-1 and J is TRBJ1-5; D unresolved. Trimming took 0 bases from V and 6 from J, leaving 12 bases between them. CDR3 length: 14 residues. CDR1 and CDR2 from the germline V gene are DFQATT and SNEGSKA (reference sequence). The CDR3 region has the DNA TGCAGTGCTAGAGATCTGGCGCATTCTCAGCCCCAGCATTTT. Translated: CSARDLAHSQPQHF.

This clonotype was picked up many times. The J gene is TRBJ1-6, the V gene TRBV6-5; D is unresolved. The germline V gene encodes CDR1 MNHEY and CDR2 SVGAGI. V was trimmed by 0 bases and J by 6 bases, leaving 15 bases between them. The CDR3 loop spans 17 amino acids. In DNA form, the CDR3 reads TGTGCCAGCAGTTACTCGTCGGGGTCGCGGGGTAATTCACCCCTCCACTTT. Its translation is CASSYSSGSRGNSPLHF.

This clonotype occurred many times. The chain links TRBV4-1 to TRBJ2-7; 9 bases line up with TRBD1. This CDR3 contains 14 residues. Germline CDR1 and CDR2: MGHRA and YSYEKL. The V and J ends lost 5 bases and 4 bases, in that order; junction bases with no gene match: 6. The CDR3 nucleotides are TGCGCCAGCAGCAGGACAGGGGTCTCGTACGAGCAGTACTTC. Amino acids: CASSRTGVSYEQYF.

The table lists this clonotype with many counts. The chain has TRBV5-1 and TRBJ2-7; 7 bases are shared with TRBD1. In germline, CDR1 is SGHRS, CDR2 YFSETQ. The CDR3 covers 14 residues. V dropped 4 bases and J dropped 6; count of bases not matched to a gene: 10. CDR3 nucleotide sequence: TGCGCCAGCAGCATGGGGACAGTCCAAGCCGAGCAGTACTTC. Its translation: CASSMGTVQAEQYF.

This clonotype was seen a few times. The gene calls are TRBV7-8 and TRBJ2-2; 9 nucleotides agree with TRBD1. CDR1 is SGHVS and CDR2 is FQNEAQ in the germline V gene. J gave up 7 bases and V 5 bases, and 5 bases lay outside the gene matches. The CDR3 runs to 14 residues. In DNA form, the CDR3 reads TGTGCCAGCAGCGTGGGACAGGGCGACGGGGAGCTGTTTTTT. Its protein is CASSVGQGDGELFF.

Comments on this clonotype: With a much larger clone just one base away, this may be a read error. This chain links TRBV20-1 with TRBJ2-5, with 7 positions matching TRBD2. The germline V gene encodes CDR1 DFQATT and CDR2 SNEGSKA (reference sequence). Unmatched junction bases numbered 6, after V lost 6 bases and J lost 5 bases. The CDR3 runs 12 residues. The CDR3 loop reads CSAGSGVETQYF. The CDR3, as DNA: TGCAGTGCGGGAAGCGGGGTGGAGACCCAGTACTTC.

There are many counts of this clonotype. The V and J genes are TRBV20-1 and TRBJ2-7, with 7 bases fitting TRBD1. The germline CDR1 and CDR2 sequences are DFQATT and SNEGSKA (reference sequence). The length of the CDR3 is 15 residues. V shed 0 bases, J shed 2 bases, and the junction held 7 bases outside the gene matches. The CDR3 DNA follows: TGCAGTGCTAGAGAGGGACAGAAGCTAACCTACGAGCAGTACTTC. This sequence encodes CSAREGQKLTYEQYF.

The sample holds many counts of this clonotype. This chain joins TRBV7-9 and TRBJ2-1, with 8 bases aligning to TRBD2. The junction had 13 bases not matched to a gene; V was cut back by 8 bases and J by 7 bases. Per germline, CDR1 SEHNR and CDR2 FQNEAQ (reference sequence). This CDR3 has 15 amino acids. The CDR3 protein is CASLLGGGPGNEQFF. The CDR3 DNA sequence: TGTGCCAGCTTGTTAGGCGGGGGGCCGGGGAATGAGCAGTTCTTC.

In its sample, this clonotype was seen many times. V and J are TRBV7-2 and TRBJ1-4, with D maybe TRBD1 (5 bases). Germline loops: CDR1 SGHTA, CDR2 FQGNSA. V was cut by 7 bases and J by 5 bases, with 14 bases left in between. This CDR3 has 14 amino acids. CDR3: CASNAGTVNEKLFF. For the CDR3, the DNA is TGTGCCAGCAACGCCGGGACGGTGAATGAAAAACTGTTTTTT.